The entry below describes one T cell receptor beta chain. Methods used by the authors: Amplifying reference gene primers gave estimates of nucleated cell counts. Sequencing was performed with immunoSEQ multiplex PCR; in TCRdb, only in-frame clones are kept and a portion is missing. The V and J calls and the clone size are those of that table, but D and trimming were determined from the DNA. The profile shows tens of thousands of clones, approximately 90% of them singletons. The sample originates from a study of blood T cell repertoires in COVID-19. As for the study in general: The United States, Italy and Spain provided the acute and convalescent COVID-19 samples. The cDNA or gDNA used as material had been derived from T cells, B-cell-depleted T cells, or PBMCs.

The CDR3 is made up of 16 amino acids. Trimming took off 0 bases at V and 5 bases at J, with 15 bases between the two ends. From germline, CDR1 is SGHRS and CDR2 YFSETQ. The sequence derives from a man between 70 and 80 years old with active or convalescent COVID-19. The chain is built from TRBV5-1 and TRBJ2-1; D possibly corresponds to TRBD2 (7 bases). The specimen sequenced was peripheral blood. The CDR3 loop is CASSLEGGDGNNEQFF. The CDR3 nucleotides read TGCGCCAGCAGCTTGGAAGGGGGGGACGGCAACAATGAGCAGTTCTTC.